This T cell receptor (beta chain) was retrieved from a study of beta chain features in type 1 diabetes. About the research overall: The study found patients and healthy donors alike in age, gender and cell yields. Sorted cells, 107,917,701 in number, were examined across all samples.

With respect to this clone: The antigen is unknown.

Isolated RNA was reverse transcribed in full, so expressed TCRB transcripts were sequenced. The table came from immunoSEQ multiplex PCR; TCRdb's copy has only in-frame clones and leaves some out. This sample has 400,000 or so clones; around a tenth occur once, and the top ten carry approximately 0.6%. Whole-study findings and limits: Moderate but significant shortening of TCRB CDR3s was recorded in all four CD4+ subsets from Type 1 diabetes patients. Patients with type 1 diabetes showed fewer VDJ junction insertions and more deletions.

CD4+ naive, central memory, regulatory and stem cell-like memory cells were sorted via CD45RO/CCR7/CD25/CD127/CD95/CD27. This TCR came from a man aged 30 to 45 with type 1 diabetes. The sequenced sample consisted of central memory CD4+ T cells from blood.

Here the CDR3 reads CASAGGTFSGNTIYF. The CDR3, as DNA: TGCGCCAGTGCAGGGGGAACCTTCTCTGGAAACACCATATATTTT. V and J are TRBV4-1 and TRBJ1-3, with 7 bases matching TRBD1. CDR3 length: 15 residues. Germline values: CDR1 MGHRA, CDR2 YSYEKL. V was clipped by 9 bases and J by 0 bases; unmatched bases: 8.